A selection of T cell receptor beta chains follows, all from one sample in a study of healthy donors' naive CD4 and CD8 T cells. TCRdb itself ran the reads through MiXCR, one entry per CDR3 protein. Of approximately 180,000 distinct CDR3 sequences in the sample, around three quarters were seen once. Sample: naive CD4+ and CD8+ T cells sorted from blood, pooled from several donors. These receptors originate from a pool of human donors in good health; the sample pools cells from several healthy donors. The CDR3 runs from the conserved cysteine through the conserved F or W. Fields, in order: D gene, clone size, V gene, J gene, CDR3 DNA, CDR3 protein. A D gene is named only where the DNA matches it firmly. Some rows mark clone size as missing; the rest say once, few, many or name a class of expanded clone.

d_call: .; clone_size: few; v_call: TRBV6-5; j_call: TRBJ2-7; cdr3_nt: TGTGCCAGCACCGCCCCGGGAGCCTACGAGCAGTACTTC; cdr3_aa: CASTAPGAYEQYF
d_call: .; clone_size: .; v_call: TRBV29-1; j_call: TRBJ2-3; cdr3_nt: TGCAGCGCCGTGACAGGGACTAGCACAGATACGCAGTATTTT; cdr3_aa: CSAVTGTSTDTQYF
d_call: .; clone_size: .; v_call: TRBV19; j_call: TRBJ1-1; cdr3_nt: TGTGCCAGTAGTAAACAGTTTGAAACTTTCTTT; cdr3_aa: CASSKQFETFF
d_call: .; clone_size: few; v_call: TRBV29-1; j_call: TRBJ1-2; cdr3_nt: TGCAGCGTTGCAGAGTCTAACTATGGCTACACCTTC; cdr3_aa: CSVAESNYGYTF
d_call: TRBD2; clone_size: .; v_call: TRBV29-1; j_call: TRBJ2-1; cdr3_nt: TGCAGCGTTGACCTACCGCCCCAACTAGCGGCCTCCTACAATGAGCAGTTCTTC; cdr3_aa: CSVDLPPQLAASYNEQFF
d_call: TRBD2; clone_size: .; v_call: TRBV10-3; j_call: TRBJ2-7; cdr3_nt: TGTGCCATCAGGACCTCTAGCGGGAGCAACGAGCAGTACTTC; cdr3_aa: CAIRTSSGSNEQYF
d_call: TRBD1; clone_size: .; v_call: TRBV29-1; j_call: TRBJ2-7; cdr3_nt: TGCAGCGTTCGACAGGGCGCGTCCTACGAGCAGTACTTC; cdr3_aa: CSVRQGASYEQYF
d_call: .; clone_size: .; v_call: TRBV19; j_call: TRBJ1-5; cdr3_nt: TGTGCCAGTAGTTACAGATCTAGCAATCAGCCCCAGCATTTT; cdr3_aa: CASSYRSSNQPQHF
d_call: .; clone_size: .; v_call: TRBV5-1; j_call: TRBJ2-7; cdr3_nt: TGCGCCAGCAGCACCTCGGGGAGCGAGCAGTACTTC; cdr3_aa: CASSTSGSEQYF
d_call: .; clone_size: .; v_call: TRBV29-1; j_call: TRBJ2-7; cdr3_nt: TGCAGCGTTGCATGGCGGGGCTCCGAGCAGTACTTC; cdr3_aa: CSVAWRGSEQYF
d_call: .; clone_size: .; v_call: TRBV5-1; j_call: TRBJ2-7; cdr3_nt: TGCGCCAGCAGCACCACCGGTTGGGGTGGCTCCTACGAGCAGTACTTC; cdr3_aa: CASSTTGWGGSYEQYF
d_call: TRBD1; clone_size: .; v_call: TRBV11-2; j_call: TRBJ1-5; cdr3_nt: TGTGCCAGCAGCTTAGGGGACAGGGCTGGACAGCCCCAGCATTTT; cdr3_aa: CASSLGDRAGQPQHF
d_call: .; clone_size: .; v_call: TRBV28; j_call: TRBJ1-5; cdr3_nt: TGTGCCAGCAGTGGTCCCCAGCCCAATCAGCCCCAGCATTTT; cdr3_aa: CASSGPQPNQPQHF
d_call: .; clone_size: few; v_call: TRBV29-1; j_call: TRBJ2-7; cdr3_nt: TGCAGCGTTGAAGAGAGGGCTACCTCCTACGAGCAGTACTTC; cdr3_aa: CSVEERATSYEQYF
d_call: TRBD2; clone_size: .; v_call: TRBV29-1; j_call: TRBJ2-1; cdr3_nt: TGCAGCGCGGGGACTAGCGGGGTCGAGCAGTTCTTC; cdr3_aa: CSAGTSGVEQFF
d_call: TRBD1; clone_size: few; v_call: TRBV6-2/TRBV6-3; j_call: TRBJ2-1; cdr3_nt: TGTGCCAGCAGTCGCTGGACAGGGGGCTCCTACAATGAGCAGTTCTTC; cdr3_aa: CASSRWTGGSYNEQFF
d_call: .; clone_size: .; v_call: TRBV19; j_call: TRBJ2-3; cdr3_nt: TGTGCCAGTAGCAGGGACGAACCTAGCACAGATACGCAGTATTTT; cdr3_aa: CASSRDEPSTDTQYF
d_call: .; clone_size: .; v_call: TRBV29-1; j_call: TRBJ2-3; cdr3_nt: TGCAGCGTCTCCGTCTTCCCGGGAGTAACAGATACGCAGTATTTT; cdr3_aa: CSVSVFPGVTDTQYF
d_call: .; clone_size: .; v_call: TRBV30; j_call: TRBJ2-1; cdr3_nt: TGTGCCTGGAGTGTGCAGGGAGTAGGGGGCAATGAGCAGTTCTTC; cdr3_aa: CAWSVQGVGGNEQFF
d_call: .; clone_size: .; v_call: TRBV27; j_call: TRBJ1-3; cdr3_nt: TGTGCCAGCAGTTTGACCCACTCTGGAAACACCATATATTTT; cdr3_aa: CASSLTHSGNTIYF
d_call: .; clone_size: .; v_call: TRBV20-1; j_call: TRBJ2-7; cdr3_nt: TGCAGTGCTAGAGATCACATACAGCAGTACTTC; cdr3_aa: CSARDHIQQYF
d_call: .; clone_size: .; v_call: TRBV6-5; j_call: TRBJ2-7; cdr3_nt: TGTGCCAGCAGTGGGGCAGACGAGCAGTACTTC; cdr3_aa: CASSGADEQYF
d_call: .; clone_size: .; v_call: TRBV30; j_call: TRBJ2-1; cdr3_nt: TGTGCCTGGAGTGTACGTTCAGCGGCGACCTACAATGAGCAGTTCTTC; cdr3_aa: CAWSVRSAATYNEQFF
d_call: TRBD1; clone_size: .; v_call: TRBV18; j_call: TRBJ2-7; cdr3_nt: TGTGCCAGCTCACCTCTCGCACATGGGACAGGAACCTACGAGCAGTACTTC; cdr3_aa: CASSPLAHGTGTYEQYF
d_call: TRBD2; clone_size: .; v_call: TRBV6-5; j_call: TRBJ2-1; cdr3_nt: TGTGCCAGCAGTTACCCCGGGACTAGACGGAATGAGCAGTTCTTC; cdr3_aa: CASSYPGTRRNEQFF
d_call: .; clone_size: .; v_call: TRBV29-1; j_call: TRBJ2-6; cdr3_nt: TGCAGCGCCACGGGGTTGGCTGGGGCCAACGTCCTGACTTTC; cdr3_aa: CSATGLAGANVLTF
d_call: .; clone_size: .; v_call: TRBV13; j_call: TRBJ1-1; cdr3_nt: TGTGCCAGCAGCTTCATGACATTCGACGGGGCTTTCTTT; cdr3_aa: CASSFMTFDGAFF
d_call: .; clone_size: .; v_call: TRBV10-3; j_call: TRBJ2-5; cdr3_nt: TGTGCCATCAGTGAGTCGGGGAAAGAGACCCAGTACTTC; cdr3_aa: CAISESGKETQYF
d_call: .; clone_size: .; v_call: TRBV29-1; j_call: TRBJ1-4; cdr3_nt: TGCAGCGCGTGGGGGACGGGCGGTGAAAAACTGTTTTTT; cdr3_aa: CSAWGTGGEKLFF
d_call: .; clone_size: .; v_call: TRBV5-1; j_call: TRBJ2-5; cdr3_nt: TGCGCCAGCAGCTCGGGACGACCGGAGACCCAGTACTTC; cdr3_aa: CASSSGRPETQYF
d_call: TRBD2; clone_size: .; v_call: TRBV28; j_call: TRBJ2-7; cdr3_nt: TGTGCCAGCAGTTTGATAGCGGGGGCCTACGAGCAGTACTTC; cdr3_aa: CASSLIAGAYEQYF
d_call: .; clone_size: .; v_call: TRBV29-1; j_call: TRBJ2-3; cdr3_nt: TGCAGCGCGATTAAGGCGATTTACACAGATACGCAGTATTTT; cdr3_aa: CSAIKAIYTDTQYF
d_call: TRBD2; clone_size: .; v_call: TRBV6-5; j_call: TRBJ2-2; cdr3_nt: TGTGCCAGCAGTTCCCAGACTAGCGGGTCCACCGGGGAGCTGTTTTTT; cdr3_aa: CASSSQTSGSTGELFF
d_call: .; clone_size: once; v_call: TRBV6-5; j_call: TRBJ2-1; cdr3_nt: TGTGCCAGCAGTCCCATCGCGGGGGCAGAGTCCTACAATGAGCAGTTCTTC; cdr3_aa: CASSPIAGAESYNEQFF
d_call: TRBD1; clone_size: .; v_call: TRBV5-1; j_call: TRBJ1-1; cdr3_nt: TGCGCCAGCAGCTTGGCCCCCCAGACAGGGGACACTGAAGCTTTCTTT; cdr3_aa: CASSLAPQTGDTEAFF
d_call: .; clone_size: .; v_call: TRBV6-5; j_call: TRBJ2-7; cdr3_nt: TGTGCCAGCAGTTACTCGAACAGTCTTCATACCTACGAGCAGTACTTC; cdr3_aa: CASSYSNSLHTYEQYF
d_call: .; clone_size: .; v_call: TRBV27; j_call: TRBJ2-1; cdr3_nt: TGTGCCATCGCAGCCGGGAGTGGTTACAATGAGCAGTTCTTC; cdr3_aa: CAIAAGSGYNEQFF
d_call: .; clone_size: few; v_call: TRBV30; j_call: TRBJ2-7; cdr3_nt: TGTGCCTGGAGTCCCAAGGACCACTACGAGCAGTACTTC; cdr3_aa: CAWSPKDHYEQYF
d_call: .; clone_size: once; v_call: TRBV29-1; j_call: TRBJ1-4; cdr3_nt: TGCAGCGTTGTATCCGGCCGCGGCAACGAAAAACTGTTTTTT; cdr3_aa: CSVVSGRGNEKLFF
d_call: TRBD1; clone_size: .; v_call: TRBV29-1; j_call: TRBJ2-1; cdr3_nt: TGCAGCGTTGAAGTAGGGACAGGGGGCTCCTACAATGAGCAGTTCTTC; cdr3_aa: CSVEVGTGGSYNEQFF
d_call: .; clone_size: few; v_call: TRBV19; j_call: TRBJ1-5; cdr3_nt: TGTGCCAGTAGTATAGGGGCTGACAATCAGCCCCAGCATTTT; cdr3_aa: CASSIGADNQPQHF
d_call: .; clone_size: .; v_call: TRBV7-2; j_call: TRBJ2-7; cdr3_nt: TGTGCCAGCAGCCGGAGTGGACAGCCGGGATACGAGCAGTACTTC; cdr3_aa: CASSRSGQPGYEQYF
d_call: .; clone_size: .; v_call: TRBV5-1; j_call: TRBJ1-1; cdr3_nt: TGCGCCAGCAAACGTACGGAAGGGATGAACACTGAAGCTTTCTTT; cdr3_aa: CASKRTEGMNTEAFF
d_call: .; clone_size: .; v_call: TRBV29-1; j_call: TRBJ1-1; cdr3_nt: TGCAGCGTTGAAGTGGTGCAGGGAGGGAGGACTGAAGCTTTCTTT; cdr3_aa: CSVEVVQGGRTEAFF
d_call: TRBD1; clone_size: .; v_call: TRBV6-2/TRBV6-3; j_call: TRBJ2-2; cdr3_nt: TGTGCCAGCAGCCGTGGACAGGATGGCACCGGGGAGCTGTTTTTT; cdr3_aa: CASSRGQDGTGELFF
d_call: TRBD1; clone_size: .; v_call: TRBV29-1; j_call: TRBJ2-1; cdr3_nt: TGCAGCGTTGGACAGGGAGCCGGGACGTACAATGAGCAGTTCTTC; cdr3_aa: CSVGQGAGTYNEQFF
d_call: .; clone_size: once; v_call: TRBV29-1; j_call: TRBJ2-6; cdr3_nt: TGCAGCGTTGTGCAGGGAACTACTGGGGCCAACGTCCTGACTTTC; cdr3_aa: CSVVQGTTGANVLTF
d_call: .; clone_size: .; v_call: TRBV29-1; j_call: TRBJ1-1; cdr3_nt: TGCAGCGTTGACTTTGGACGGGAAAACACTGAAGCTTTCTTT; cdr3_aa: CSVDFGRENTEAFF
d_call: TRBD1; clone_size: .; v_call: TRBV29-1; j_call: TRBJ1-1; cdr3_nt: TGCAGCGTCCCACAGGGGGCGTGGGGTACTGAAGCTTTCTTT; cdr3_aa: CSVPQGAWGTEAFF
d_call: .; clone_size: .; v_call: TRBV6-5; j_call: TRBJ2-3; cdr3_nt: TGTGCCAGCAGTTACGCCGCAGGAGACACAGATACGCAGTATTTT; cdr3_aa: CASSYAAGDTDTQYF
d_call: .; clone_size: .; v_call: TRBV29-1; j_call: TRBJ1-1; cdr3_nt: TGCAGCGTGAGGGGAGGTATCCCTGGACAGAACACTGAAGCTTTCTTT; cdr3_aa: CSVRGGIPGQNTEAFF
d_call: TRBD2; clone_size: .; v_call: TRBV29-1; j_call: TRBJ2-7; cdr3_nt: TGCAGTGTAGCCGGGACTAGCGGCGGGCCCGAGCAGTACTTC; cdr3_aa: CSVAGTSGGPEQYF